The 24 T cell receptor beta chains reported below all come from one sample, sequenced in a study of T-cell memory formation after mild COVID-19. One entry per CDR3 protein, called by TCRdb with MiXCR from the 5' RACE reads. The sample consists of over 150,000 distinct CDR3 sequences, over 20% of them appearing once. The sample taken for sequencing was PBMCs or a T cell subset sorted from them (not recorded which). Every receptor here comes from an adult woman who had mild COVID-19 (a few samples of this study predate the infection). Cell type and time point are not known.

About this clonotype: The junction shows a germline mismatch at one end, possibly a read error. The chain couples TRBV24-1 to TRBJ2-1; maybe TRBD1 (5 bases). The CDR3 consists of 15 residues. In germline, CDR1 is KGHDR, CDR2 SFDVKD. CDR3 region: CATSDLGASNNEQFF. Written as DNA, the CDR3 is TGTGCCACCAGTGATTTGGGGGCCTCCAACAATGAGCAGTTCTTC.

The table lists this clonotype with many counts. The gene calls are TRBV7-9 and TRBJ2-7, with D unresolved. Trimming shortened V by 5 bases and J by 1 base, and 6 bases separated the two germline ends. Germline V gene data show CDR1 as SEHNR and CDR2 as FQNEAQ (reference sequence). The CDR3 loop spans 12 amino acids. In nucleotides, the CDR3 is TGTGCCAGCAGCCAACCGTCCTACGAGCAGTACTTC. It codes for CASSQPSYEQYF.

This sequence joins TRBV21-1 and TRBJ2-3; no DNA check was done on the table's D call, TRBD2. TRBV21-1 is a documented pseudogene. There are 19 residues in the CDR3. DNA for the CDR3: TGTGCCAGCAGCACCGGACTAGCGGGAGAGTTAGGTATTGGAGATACGCAGTATTTT. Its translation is CASSTGLAGELGIGDTQYF.

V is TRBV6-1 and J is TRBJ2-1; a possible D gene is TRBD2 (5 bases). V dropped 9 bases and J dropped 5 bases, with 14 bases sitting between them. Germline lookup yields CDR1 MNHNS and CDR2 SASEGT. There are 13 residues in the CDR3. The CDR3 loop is CASSSENDNEQFF. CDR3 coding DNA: TGTGCCAGTAGTAGCGAGAACGACAATGAGCAGTTCTTC.

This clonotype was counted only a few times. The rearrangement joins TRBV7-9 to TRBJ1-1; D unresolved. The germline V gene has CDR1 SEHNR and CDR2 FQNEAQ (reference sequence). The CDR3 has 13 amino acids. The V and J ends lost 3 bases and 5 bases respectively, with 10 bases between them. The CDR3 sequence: CASSFPGGTEAFF. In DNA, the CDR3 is TGTGCCAGCAGCTTCCCCGGAGGTACTGAAGCTTTCTTT.

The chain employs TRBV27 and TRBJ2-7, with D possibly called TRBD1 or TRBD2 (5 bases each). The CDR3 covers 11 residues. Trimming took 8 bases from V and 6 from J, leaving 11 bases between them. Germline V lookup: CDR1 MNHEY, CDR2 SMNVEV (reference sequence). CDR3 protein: CASGTLGEQYF. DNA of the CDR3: TGTGCCAGCGGGACCTTGGGCGAGCAGTACTTC.

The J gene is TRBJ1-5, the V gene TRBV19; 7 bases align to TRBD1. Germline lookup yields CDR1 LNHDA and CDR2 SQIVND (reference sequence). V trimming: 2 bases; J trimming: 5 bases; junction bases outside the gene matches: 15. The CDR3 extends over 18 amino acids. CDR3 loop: CASSITTGPDKRYQPQHF. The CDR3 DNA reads TGTGCCAGTAGTATAACGACAGGGCCGGATAAGCGTTATCAGCCCCAGCATTTT. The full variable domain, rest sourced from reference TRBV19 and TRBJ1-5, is DGGITQSPKYLFRKEGQNVTLSCEQNLNHDAMYWYRQDPGQGLRLIYYSQIVNDFQKGDIAEGYSVSREKKESFPLTVTSAQKNPTAFYLCASSITTGPDKRYQPQHFGDGTRLSIL.

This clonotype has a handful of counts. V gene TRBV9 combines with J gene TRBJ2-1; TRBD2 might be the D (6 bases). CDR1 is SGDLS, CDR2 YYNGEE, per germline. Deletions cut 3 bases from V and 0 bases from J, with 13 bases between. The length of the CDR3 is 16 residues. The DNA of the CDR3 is TGTGCCAGCAGCGGCCCCCTAGCGCCCTCCTACAATGAGCAGTTCTTC. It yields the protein CASSGPLAPSYNEQFF.

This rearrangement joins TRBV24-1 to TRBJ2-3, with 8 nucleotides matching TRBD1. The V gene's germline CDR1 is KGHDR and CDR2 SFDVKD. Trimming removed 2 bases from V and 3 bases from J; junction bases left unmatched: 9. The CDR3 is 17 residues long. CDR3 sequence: CATSDYGTGWATDTQYF. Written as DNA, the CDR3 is TGTGCCACCAGTGATTATGGGACAGGATGGGCAACAGATACGCAGTATTTT.

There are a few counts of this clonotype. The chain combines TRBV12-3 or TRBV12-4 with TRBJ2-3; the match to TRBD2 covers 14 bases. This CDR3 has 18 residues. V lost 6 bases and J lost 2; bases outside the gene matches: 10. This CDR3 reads CASSDGLAGGFVTDTQYF. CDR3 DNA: TGTGCCAGCAGCGACGGACTAGCGGGGGGATTCGTCACAGATACGCAGTATTTT.

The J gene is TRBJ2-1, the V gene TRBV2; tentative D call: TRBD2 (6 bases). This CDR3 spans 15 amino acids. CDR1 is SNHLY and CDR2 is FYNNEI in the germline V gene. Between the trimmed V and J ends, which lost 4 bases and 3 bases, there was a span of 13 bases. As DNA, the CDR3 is TGTGCCAGCAGTGTAAGGAGGGGAGTCTACAATGAGCAGTTCTTC. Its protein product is CASSVRRGVYNEQFF.

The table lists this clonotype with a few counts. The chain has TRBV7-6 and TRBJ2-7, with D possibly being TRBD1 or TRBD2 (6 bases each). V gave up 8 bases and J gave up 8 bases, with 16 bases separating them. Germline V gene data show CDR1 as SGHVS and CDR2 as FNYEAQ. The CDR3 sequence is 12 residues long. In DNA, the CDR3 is TGTGCCAGCGGTGCCACCGGGGGCCAGCAGTACTTC. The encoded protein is CASGATGGQQYF. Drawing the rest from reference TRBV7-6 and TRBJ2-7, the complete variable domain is GAGVSQSPRYKVTKRGQDVALRCDPISGHVSLYWYRQALGQGPEFLTYFNYEAQQDKSGLPNDRFSAERPEGSISTLTIQRTEQRDSAMYRCASGATGGQQYFGPGTRLTVT.

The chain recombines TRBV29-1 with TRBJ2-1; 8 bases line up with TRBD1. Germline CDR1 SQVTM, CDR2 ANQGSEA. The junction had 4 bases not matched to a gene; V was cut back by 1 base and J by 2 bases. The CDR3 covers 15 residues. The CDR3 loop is CSVEGARGPYNEQFF. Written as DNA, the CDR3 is TGCAGCGTTGAAGGGGCCAGGGGGCCCTACAATGAGCAGTTCTTC.

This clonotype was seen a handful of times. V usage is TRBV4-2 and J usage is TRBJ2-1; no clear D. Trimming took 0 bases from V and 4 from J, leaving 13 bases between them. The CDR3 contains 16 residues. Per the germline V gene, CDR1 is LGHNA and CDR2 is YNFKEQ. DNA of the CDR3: TGTGCCAGCAGCCAAGAGGACCGAAATCCGTACAATGAGCAGTTCTTC. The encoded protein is CASSQEDRNPYNEQFF.

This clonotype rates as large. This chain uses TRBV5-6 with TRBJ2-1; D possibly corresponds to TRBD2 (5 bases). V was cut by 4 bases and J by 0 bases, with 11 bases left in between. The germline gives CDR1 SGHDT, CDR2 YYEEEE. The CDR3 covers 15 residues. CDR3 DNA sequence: TGTGCCAGCAGCCCGGGTGGGAGCTCCTACAATGAGCAGTTCTTC. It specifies CASSPGGSSYNEQFF.

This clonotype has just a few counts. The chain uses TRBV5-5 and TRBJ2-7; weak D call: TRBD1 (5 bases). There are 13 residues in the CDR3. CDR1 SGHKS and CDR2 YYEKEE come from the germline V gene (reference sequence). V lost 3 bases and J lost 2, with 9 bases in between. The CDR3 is CASSWMTAYEQYF. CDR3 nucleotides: TGTGCCAGCAGCTGGATGACAGCCTACGAGCAGTACTTC.

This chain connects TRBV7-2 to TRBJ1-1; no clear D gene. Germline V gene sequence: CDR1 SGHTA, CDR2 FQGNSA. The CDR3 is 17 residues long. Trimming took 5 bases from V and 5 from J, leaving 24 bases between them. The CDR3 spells CASSPPGISNVGTEAFF. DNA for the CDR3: TGTGCCAGCAGCCCCCCCGGGATAAGTAACGTAGGGACTGAAGCTTTCTTT.

Here the CDR3 reads CASSQILDRELFF. The CDR3 DNA reads TGTGCCAGCAGCCAAATCCTTGACCGGGAGCTGTTTTTT. The chain couples TRBV7-8 to TRBJ2-2; no clear D. The ends were cut back, 5 bases at V and 9 bases at J, with 13 bases in the middle. The CDR3 spans 13 residues. Germline CDR1 and CDR2: SGHVS and FQNEAQ.

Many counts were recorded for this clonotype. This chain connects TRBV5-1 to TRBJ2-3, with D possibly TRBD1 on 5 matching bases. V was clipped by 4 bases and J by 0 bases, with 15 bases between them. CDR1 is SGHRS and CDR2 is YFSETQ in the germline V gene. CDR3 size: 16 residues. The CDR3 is CASSTTTDPSTDTQYF. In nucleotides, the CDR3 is TGCGCCAGCAGCACAACGACAGATCCTAGCACAGATACGCAGTATTTT. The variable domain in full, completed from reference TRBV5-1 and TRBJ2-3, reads KAGVTQTPRYLIKTRGQQVTLSCSPISGHRSVSWYQQTPGQGLQFLFEYFSETQRNKGNFPGRFSGRQFSNSRSEMNVSTLELGDSALYLCASSTTTDPSTDTQYFGPGTRLTVL.

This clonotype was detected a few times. The CDR3 nucleotides read TGTGCCAGCAGCTCCCAAGGGCGAGGGTACAATGAGCAGTTCTTC. Translating gives CASSSQGRGYNEQFF. The chain combines TRBV13 with TRBJ2-1, with D possibly being TRBD2 (5 bases). Per germline, CDR1 PRHDT and CDR2 FYEKMQ (reference sequence). V gave up 4 bases and J gave up 4 bases, with 14 bases separating them. This CDR3 is 15 amino acids long. Combining the CDR3 with reference TRBV13 and TRBJ2-1 gives the whole variable domain AAGVIQSPRHLIKEKRETATLKCYPIPRHDTVYWYQQGPGQDPQFLISFYEKMQSDKGSIPDRFSAQQFSDYHSELNMSSLELGDSALYFCASSSQGRGYNEQFFGPGTRLTVL.

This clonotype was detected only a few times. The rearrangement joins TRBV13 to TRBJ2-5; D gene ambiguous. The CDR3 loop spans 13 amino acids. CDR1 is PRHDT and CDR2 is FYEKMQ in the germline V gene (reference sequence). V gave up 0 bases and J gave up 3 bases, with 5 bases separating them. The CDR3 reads CASSLGSEETQYF. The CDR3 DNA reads TGTGCCAGCAGCTTAGGATCTGAAGAGACCCAGTACTTC.

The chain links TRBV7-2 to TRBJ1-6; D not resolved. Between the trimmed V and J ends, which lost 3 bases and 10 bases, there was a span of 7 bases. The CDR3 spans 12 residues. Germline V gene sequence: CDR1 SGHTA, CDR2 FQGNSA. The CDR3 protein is CASSFTRSPLHF. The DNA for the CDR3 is TGTGCCAGCAGCTTTACAAGATCACCCCTCCACTTT. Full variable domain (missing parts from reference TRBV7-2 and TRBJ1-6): GAGVSQSPSNKVTEKGKDVELRCDPISGHTALYWYRQSLGQGLEFLIYFQGNSAPDKSGLPSDRFSAERTGGSVSTLTIQRTQQEDSAVYLCASSFTRSPLHFGNGTRLTVT.

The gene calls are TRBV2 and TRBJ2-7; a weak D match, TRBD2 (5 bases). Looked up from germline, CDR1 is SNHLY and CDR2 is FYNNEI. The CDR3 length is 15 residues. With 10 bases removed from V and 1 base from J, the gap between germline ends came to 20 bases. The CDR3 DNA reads TGTGCCACCCAACTGGAGGACGGAACATCCTACGAGCAGTACTTC. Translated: CATQLEDGTSYEQYF.

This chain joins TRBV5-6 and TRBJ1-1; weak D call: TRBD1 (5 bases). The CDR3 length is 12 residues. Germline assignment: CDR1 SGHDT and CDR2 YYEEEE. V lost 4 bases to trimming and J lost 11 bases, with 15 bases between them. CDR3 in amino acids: CASSVDRDVAFF. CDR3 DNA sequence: TGTGCCAGCAGCGTTGATAGGGACGTCGCTTTCTTT. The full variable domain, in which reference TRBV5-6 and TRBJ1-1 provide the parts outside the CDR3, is DAGVTQSPTHLIKTRGQQVTLRCSPKSGHDTVSWYQQALGQGPQFIFQYYEEEERQRGNFPDRFSGHQFPNYSSELNVNALLLGDSALYLCASSVDRDVAFFGQGTRLTVV.